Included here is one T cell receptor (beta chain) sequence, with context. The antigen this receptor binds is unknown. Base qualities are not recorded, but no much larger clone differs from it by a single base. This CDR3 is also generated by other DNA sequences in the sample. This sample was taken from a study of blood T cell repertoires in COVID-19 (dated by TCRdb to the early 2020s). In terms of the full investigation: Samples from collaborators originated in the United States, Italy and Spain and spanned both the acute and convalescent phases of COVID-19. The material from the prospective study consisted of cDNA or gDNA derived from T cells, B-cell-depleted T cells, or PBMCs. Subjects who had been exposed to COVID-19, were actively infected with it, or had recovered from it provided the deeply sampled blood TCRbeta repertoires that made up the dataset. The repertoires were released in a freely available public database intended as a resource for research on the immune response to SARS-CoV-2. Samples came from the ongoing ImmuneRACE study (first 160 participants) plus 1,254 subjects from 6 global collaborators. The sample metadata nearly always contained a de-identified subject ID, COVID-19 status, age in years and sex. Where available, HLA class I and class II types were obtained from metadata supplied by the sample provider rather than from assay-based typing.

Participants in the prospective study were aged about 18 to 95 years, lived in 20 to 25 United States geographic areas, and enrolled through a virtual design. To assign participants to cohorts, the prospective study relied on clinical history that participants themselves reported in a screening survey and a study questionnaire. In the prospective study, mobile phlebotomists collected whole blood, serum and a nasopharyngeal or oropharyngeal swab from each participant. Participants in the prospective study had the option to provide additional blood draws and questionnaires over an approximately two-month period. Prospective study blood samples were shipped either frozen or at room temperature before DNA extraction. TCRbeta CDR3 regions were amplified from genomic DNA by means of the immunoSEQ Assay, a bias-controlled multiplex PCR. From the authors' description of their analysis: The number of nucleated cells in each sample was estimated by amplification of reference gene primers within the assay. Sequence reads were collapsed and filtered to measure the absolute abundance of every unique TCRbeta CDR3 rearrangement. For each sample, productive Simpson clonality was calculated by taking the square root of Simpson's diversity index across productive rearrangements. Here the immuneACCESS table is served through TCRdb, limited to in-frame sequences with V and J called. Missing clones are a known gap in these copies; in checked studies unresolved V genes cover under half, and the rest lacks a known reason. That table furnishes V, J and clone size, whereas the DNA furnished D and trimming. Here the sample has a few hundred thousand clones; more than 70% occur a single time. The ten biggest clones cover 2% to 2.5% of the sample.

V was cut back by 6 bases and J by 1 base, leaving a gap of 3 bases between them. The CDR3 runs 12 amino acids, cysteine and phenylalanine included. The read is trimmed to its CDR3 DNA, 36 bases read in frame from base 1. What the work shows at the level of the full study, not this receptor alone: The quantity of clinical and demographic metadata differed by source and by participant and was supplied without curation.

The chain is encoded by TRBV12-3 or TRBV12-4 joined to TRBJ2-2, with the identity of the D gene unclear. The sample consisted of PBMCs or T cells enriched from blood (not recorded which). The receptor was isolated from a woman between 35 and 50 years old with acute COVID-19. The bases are TGTGCCAGCAGCCTGAACACCGGGGAGCTGTTTTTT. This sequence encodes CASSLNTGELFF.